The 16 T cell receptor beta chains in this list originate from one sample, sequenced in a study of T cells in Graves' hyperthyroidism and ophthalmopathy. TCR beta CDR3 regions were amplified from RNA. With the HTBI primer set, the TCR CDR3 went through a first round of RT-PCR. Using its own MiXCR run on the multiplex PCR reads, TCRdb lists one record per CDR3 protein. This table has about 700,000 distinct CDR3 sequences, around 13% appearing once. Sample: blood. These receptors were taken from a woman younger than 35 with Graves' hyperthyroidism.

The table lists this clonotype with many counts. Here the CDR3 DNA reads TGTGCCACCCACAAGGAAGCGGGAGATACGCAGTATTTT. Amino acid sequence: CATHKEAGDTQYF. The V and J genes are TRBV2 and TRBJ2-3, with D possibly matching TRBD2 (6 bases). The CDR3 runs to 13 residues. The germline gives CDR1 SNHLY, CDR2 FYNNEI. Trimming took off 10 bases at V and 5 bases at J, with 16 bases between the two ends.

The rearrangement uses TRBV14 and TRBJ2-1; the D gene is possibly TRBD2 (6 bases). Trimming cost V 1 base and J 7 bases, with 8 bases left between them. Germline lookup yields CDR1 SGHDN and CDR2 FVKESK. The CDR3 totals 13 residues. The CDR3 loop is CASSQGGENEQFF. CDR3 coding DNA: TGTGCCAGCAGCCAAGGGGGGGAAAATGAGCAGTTCTTC.

The CDR3 coding sequence is TGTGCCAGCACCTTAGGAGGCTTTATTAATGAGCAGTTCTTC. This sequence encodes CASTLGGFINEQFF. The chain is built from TRBV12-3 or TRBV12-4 and TRBJ2-1; D perhaps matches TRBD2 (5 bases). The CDR3 runs to 14 residues. With 7 bases removed from V and 7 bases from J, the gap between germline ends came to 17 bases.

This chain links TRBV12-5 with TRBJ2-7; the match to TRBD1 covers 7 bases. Germline V gene sequence: CDR1 LGHNT, CDR2 FRNRAP. Losses at the gene ends were 3 bases for V and 3 bases for J; bases not matched to a gene: 11. CDR3 size: 16 residues. This chain's CDR3 is CASGFPHDRVDYEQYF. The CDR3 nucleotides read TGTGCTAGTGGTTTCCCCCATGACAGGGTTGACTACGAGCAGTACTTC.

This chain links TRBV10-1 with TRBJ1-6, with a weak D call TRBD1 (5 bases). V lost 3 bases to trimming and J lost 12 bases, with 9 bases between them. The CDR3 has 12 residues. In germline, CDR1 is WNHNN, CDR2 SYGVQD (reference sequence). CDR3 bases: TGCGCCAGCAGTGAAGGGACCGGACCCCTCCACTTT. It encodes CASSEGTGPLHF.

This clonotype appeared a few times. V gene TRBV7-9 combines with J gene TRBJ2-1; D not certain. This CDR3 spans 11 amino acids. The ends were cut back, 5 bases at V and 9 bases at J, with 8 bases in the middle. Germline lookup yields CDR1 SEHNR and CDR2 FQNEAQ (reference sequence). CDR3 sequence reads: CASSPPLEQFF. CDR3 in DNA: TGTGCCAGCAGCCCACCACTTGAGCAGTTCTTC.

This clonotype was detected only a few times. The chain uses TRBV29-1 and TRBJ2-1; D is uncertain. This CDR3 spans 14 amino acids. The V end lost 3 bases, the J end lost 5 bases, and 14 bases lay between the germline ends. Per the germline V gene, CDR1 is SQVTM and CDR2 is ANQGSEA. This CDR3 is CSVDMVEVHNEQFF. The CDR3 region has the DNA TGCAGCGTTGATATGGTAGAGGTCCACAATGAGCAGTTCTTC.

This clonotype was observed many times. The genes are TRBV12-3 or TRBV12-4 and TRBJ2-3, with D perhaps given as TRBD1 or TRBD2 (5 bases each). The V and J ends lost 4 bases and 0 bases respectively, with 11 bases between them. The CDR3 spans 15 residues. The CDR3 DNA follows: TGTGCCAGCAGTTCGGGACGGGGAAGCACAGATACGCAGTATTTT. As protein: CASSSGRGSTDTQYF.

The V gene is TRBV5-1, the J gene TRBJ2-7, with D perhaps matching TRBD2 (5 bases). The CDR3 has 14 amino acids. The germline V gene has CDR1 SGHRS and CDR2 YFSETQ. V was pared by 6 bases and J by 6 bases, with 19 bases between. CDR3 coding DNA: TGCGCCAGCAACCGAGGGAGCCCGACAATCGAGCAGTACTTC. As protein: CASNRGSPTIEQYF.

The genes are TRBV19 and TRBJ2-1, with D perhaps being TRBD1 or TRBD2 (5 bases each). Germline V gives CDR1 LNHDA, CDR2 SQIVND (reference sequence). There are 17 residues in the CDR3. Trimming left V 2 bases short and J 3 bases short, with 17 bases between. CDR3 coding DNA: TGTGCCAGTAGTATACCACCGAGGGACCTATACTACAATGAGCAGTTCTTC. This gives the protein CASSIPPRDLYYNEQFF.

This clonotype came up a few times. The chain links TRBV2 to TRBJ2-7; D is unresolved. CDR1 is SNHLY and CDR2 is FYNNEI in the germline V gene. With 3 bases removed from V and 6 bases from J, the gap between germline ends came to 9 bases. This CDR3 comprises 12 residues. CDR3 residues: CASSDKGTEQYF. The CDR3, as DNA: TGTGCCAGCAGTGACAAGGGTACCGAGCAGTACTTC.

This clonotype was seen many times. This chain joins TRBV28 and TRBJ2-3; D not resolved. The V end lost 1 base, the J end lost 1 base, and 9 bases lay between the germline ends. Germline V gene data show CDR1 as MDHEN and CDR2 as SYDVKM. This CDR3 comprises 15 residues. DNA for the CDR3: TGTGCCAGCAGTTTATTGGGATGGGGCACAGATACGCAGTATTTT. Protein sequence: CASSLLGWGTDTQYF.

This rearrangement joins TRBV28 to TRBJ1-1; the D is unclear. The CDR3 length is 15 residues. The germline V gene encodes CDR1 MDHEN and CDR2 SYDVKM. The V and J ends lost 5 bases and 1 base respectively, with 14 bases between them. CDR3 sequence reads: CASSIYPGGNTEAFF. Written as DNA, the CDR3 is TGTGCCAGCAGTATTTACCCGGGCGGGAACACTGAAGCTTTCTTT.

In this sample, this clonotype turned up many times. This chain joins TRBV2 and TRBJ2-7, with 7 bases matching TRBD1. The trim removed 7 bases at V and 0 bases at J, leaving 9 bases unmatched. The CDR3 has 15 residues. The germline V gene has CDR1 SNHLY and CDR2 FYNNEI. CDR3 in amino acids: CASTRWTGSSYEQYF. In DNA, the CDR3 is TGTGCCAGCACAAGATGGACAGGAAGCTCCTACGAGCAGTACTTC.

This rearrangement joins TRBV14 to TRBJ2-3, with TRBD2 matching 8 bases. This CDR3 comprises 15 residues. With V trimmed by 4 bases and J by 2 bases, 5 bases remained unmatched. The V gene's germline CDR1 is SGHDN and CDR2 FVKESK. In nucleotides, the CDR3 is TGTGCCAGCAGCCCCTGGACTAGCCACACAGATACGCAGTATTTT. Translation gives CASSPWTSHTDTQYF. Filled out from reference TRBV14 and TRBJ2-3, the complete variable domain reads EAGVTQFPSHSVIEKGQTVTLRCDPISGHDNLYWYRRVMGKEIKFLLHFVKESKQDESGMPNNRFLAERTGGTYSTLKVQPAELEDSGVYFCASSPWTSHTDTQYFGPGTRLTVL.

This clonotype was recorded many times. The gene calls are TRBV3-1 and TRBJ2-7, with 10 bases fitting TRBD2. The V gene's germline CDR1 is LGHDT and CDR2 YNNKEL (reference sequence). The CDR3 is made up of 16 amino acids. V shed 4 bases and J 2 bases; nucleotides not matched to a gene: 8. CDR3 coding DNA: TGTGCCAGCAGCCCGGTGACTAGCGGGTGGCCCTACGAGCAGTACTTC. Protein sequence: CASSPVTSGWPYEQYF.